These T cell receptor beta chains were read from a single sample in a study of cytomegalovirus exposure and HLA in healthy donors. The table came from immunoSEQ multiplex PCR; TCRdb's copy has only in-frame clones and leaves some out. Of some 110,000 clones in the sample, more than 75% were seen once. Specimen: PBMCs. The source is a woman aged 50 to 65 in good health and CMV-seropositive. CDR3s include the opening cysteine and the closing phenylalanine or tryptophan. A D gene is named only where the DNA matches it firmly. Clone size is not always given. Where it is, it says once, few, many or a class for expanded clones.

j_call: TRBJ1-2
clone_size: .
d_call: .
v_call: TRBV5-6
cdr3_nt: TGTGCCAGCAGCCGCCTAGTCGAAGCAAGGGGCTACACCTTC
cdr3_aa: CASSRLVEARGYTF

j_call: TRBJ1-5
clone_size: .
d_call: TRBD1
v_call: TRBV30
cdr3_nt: TGTGCCTTGGGACAGGGTGGCAATCAGCCCCAGCATTTT
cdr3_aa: CALGQGGNQPQHF

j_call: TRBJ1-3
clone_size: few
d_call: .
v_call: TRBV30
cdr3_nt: TGTGCCTGGAAGGGGGTCGGAAACACCATATATTTT
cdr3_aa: CAWKGVGNTIYF

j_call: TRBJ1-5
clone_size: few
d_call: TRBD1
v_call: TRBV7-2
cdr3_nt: TGTGCCAGCAGCTCCCCGGCAGGGGGCCAGCCCCAGCATTTT
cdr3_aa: CASSSPAGGQPQHF

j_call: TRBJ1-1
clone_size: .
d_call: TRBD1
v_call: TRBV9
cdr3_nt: TGTGCCAGCAGCCCTAGCACAGGGGGCACTGAAGCTTTCTTT
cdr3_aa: CASSPSTGGTEAFF

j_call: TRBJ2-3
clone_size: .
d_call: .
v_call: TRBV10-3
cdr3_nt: TGTGCCATTAACAGGGTACTCACAGATACGCAGTATTTT
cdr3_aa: CAINRVLTDTQYF

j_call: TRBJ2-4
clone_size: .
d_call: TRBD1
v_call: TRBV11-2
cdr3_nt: TGTGCCAGCAGCTTAGACAGGGGGAACATTCAGTACTTC
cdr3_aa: CASSLDRGNIQYF

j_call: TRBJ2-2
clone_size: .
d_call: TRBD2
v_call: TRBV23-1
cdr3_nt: TGCGCCCCCGGGCGGCTAGCGGGGGGAGAAACCGGGGAGCTGTTTTTT
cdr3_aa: CAPGRLAGGETGELFF

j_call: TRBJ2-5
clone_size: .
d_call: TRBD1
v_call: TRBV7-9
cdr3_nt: TGTGCCAGCAGCCCGCAATTAGGCACGGGACAGAGAGACCAAGAGACCCAGTACTTC
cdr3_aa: CASSPQLGTGQRDQETQYF

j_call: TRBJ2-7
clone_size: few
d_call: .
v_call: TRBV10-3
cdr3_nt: TGTGCCATCACTTCCGGGGGCTACGAGCAGTACTTC
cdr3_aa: CAITSGGYEQYF

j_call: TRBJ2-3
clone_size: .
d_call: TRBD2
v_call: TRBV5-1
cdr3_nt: TGCGCCAGCAGCTGGACTAGCAGCACAGATACGCAGTATTTT
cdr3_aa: CASSWTSSTDTQYF

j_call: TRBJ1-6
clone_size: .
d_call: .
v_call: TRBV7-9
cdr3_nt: TGTGCCAGCAGCTTAGCGAGGGAGAGCTCCTATAATTCACCCCTCCACTTT
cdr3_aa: CASSLARESSYNSPLHF

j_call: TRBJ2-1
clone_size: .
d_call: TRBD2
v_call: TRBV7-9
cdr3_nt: TGTGCCAGCAGCTTAGTACTCAGCGGGGGGGCCAATGAGCAGTTCTTC
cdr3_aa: CASSLVLSGGANEQFF

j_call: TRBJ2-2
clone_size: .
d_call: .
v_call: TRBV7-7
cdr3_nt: TGTGCCAGCAGCCTAGAACAGGGTGCCGGGGAGCTGTTTTTT
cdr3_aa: CASSLEQGAGELFF

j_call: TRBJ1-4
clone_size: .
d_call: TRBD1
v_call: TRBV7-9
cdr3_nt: TGTGCCAGCAGCGGCCGGGACAGGGGGATGGATGGTGAAAAACTGTTTTTT
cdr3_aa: CASSGRDRGMDGEKLFF

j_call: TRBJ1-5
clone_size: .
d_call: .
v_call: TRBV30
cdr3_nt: TGTGCCTGGAGTAGCCCGTTCGGGGATCAGCCCCAGCATTTT
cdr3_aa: CAWSSPFGDQPQHF

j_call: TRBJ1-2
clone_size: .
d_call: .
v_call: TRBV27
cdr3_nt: TGTGCCAGCCGGCATAGGGGGATTAAGTCAGATGGCTACACCTTC
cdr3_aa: CASRHRGIKSDGYTF

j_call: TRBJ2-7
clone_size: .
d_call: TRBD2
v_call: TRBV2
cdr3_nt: TGTGCCAGCAGAATAGCGGGGGGGAGAGGAGAGCAGTACTTC
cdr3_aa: CASRIAGGRGEQYF

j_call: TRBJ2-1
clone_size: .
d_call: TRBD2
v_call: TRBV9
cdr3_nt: TGTGCCAGCAGCGTAGATCAGCGGGGGGGCTGGAATGAGCAGTTCTTC
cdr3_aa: CASSVDQRGGWNEQFF

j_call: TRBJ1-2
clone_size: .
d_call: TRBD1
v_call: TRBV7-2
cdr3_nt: TGTGCCAGCAGCTTAGCAAGAGGGGCAGGGGGGGGCTACACCTTC
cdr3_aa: CASSLARGAGGGYTF

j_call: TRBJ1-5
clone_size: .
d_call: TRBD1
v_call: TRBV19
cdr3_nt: TGTGCCAGTAGTAGCGGCGGGACAGTCAATCAGCCCCAGCATTTT
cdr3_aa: CASSSGGTVNQPQHF

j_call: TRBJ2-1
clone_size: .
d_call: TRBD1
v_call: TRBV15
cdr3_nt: TGTGCCACCAGCGAAACAGGGGCCTACAATGAGCAGTTCTTC
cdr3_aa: CATSETGAYNEQFF

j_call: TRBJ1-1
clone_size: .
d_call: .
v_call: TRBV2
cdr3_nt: TGTGCCAGCAGTGAAGAGACGGGGGGCACTGAAGCTTTCTTT
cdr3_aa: CASSEETGGTEAFF

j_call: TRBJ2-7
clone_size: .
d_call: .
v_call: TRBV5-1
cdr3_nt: TGCGCCAGCAGCTTGGATGAGGACAGCCGTTCGAGCTCCTACGAGCAGTACTTC
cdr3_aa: CASSLDEDSRSSSYEQYF

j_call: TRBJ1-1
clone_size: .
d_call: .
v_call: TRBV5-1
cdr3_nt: TGCGCCAGCAGCTTGGGGTCAGTGGACACTGAAGCTTTCTTT
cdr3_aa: CASSLGSVDTEAFF

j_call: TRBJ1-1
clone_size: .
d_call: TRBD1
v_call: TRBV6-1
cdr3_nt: TGTGCCAGCAGTGAATTAACAGGGGGCGGCGGCACTGAAGCTTTCTTT
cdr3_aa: CASSELTGGGGTEAFF

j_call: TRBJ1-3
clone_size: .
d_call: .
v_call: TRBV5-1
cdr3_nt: TGCGCCAGCAGCTTAGGACGAAAAGAAATATTTTTAGACAGGCACAACCACTCTGGAAACACCATATATTTT
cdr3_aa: CASSLGRKEIFLDRHNHSGNTIYF

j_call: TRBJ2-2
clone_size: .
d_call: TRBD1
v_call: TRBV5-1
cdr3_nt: TGCGCCAGCAGCTTGTGGACAGGAGACACCGGGGAGCTGTTTTTT
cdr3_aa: CASSLWTGDTGELFF

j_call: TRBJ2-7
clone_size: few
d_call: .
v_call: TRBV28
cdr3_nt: TGTGCCAGCAGCTCCGGTGGTAGGGGAAGCTACGAGCAGTACTTC
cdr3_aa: CASSSGGRGSYEQYF

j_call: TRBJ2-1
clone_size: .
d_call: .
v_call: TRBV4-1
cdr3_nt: TGCGCCAGCAGCCAAGTAGGGGGGGCGGATGAGCAGTTCTTC
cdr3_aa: CASSQVGGADEQFF

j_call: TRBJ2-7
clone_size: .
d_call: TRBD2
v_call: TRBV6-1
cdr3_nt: TGTGCCAGTACGACTAGCGGGGGTTTCAACGAGCAGTACTTC
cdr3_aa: CASTTSGGFNEQYF

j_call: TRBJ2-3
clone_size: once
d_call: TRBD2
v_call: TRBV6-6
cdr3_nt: TGTGCCAGCAGTTTTAGCGGGGGAGACACAGATACGCAGTATTTT
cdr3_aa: CASSFSGGDTDTQYF

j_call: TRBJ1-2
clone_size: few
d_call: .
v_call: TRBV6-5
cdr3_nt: TGTGCCAGCAGTGACAGACTTGTCTGGTGGGGCTACACCTTC
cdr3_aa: CASSDRLVWWGYTF

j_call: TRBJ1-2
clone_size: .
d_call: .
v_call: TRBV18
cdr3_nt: TGTGCCAGCTCACCAAGCAAAGGGGTGGACTATGGCTACACCTTC
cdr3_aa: CASSPSKGVDYGYTF

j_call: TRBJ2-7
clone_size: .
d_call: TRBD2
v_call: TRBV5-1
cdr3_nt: TGCGCCAGCAGCAATTGGACTAGCGGGGGGCTCCTGCGGTTC
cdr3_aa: CASSNWTSGGLLRF

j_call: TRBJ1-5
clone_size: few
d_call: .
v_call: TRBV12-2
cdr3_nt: TGTGCAAGTCGCTTTGTAACAGGGGATTATAGCAATCAGCCCCAGCATTTT
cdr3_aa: CASRFVTGDYSNQPQHF

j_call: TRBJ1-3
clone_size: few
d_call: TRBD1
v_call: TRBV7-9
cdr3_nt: TGTGCCAGCAGCTTTTCAGGGGGTGGAAACACCATATATTTT
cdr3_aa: CASSFSGGGNTIYF

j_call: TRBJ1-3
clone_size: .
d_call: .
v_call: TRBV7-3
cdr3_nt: TGTGCCAGCGGCCCAGACTCATGTGGAAACACCATATATTTT
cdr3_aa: CASGPDSCGNTIYF

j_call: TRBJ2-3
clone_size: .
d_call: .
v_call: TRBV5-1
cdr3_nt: TGCGCCAGCAGCCGCGGGGGTTTCGACAGGAACACAGATACGCAGTATTTT
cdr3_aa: CASSRGGFDRNTDTQYF

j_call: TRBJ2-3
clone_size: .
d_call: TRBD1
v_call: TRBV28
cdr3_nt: TGTGCCAGCAGCTCGACGGACAGGGGCTGGGCAGATACGCAGTATTTT
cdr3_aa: CASSSTDRGWADTQYF

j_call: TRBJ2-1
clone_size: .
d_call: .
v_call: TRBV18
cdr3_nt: TGTGCCAGCTCACCGGGGGGGCCGAACTACAATGAGCAGTTCTTC
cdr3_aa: CASSPGGPNYNEQFF

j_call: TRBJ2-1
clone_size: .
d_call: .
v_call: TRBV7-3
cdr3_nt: TGTGCCAGCAGCTTACTTACAGCCAGCAATGAGCAGTTCTTC
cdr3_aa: CASSLLTASNEQFF

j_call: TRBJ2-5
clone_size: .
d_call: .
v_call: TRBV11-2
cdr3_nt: TGTGCCAGCAGCCCGTACCAAGAGACCCAGTACTTC
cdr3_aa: CASSPYQETQYF

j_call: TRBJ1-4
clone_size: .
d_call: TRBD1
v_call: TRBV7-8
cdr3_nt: TGTGCCAGCAGTGTACTGGGGGGGACAGGGCAAAAACTGTTTTTT
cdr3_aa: CASSVLGGTGQKLFF

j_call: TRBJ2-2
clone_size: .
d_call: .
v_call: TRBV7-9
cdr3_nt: TGTGCCAGCAGCTTAGGAGATCCTCCCAGGGAGCTGTTTTTT
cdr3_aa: CASSLGDPPRELFF

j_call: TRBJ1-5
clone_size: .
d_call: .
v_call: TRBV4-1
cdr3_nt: TGCGCCAGCAGCCAAGAATTCCGAGGGATAGGGCCCCAGCATTTT
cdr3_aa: CASSQEFRGIGPQHF

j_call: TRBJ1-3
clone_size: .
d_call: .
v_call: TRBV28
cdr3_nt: TGTGCCAGCAGTACTGGACAAGCCTCTGGAAACACCATATATTTT
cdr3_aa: CASSTGQASGNTIYF

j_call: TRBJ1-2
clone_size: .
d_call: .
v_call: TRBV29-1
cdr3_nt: TGCAGCGTTCGAACAGGGCGGTATGGCTACACCTTC
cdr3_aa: CSVRTGRYGYTF

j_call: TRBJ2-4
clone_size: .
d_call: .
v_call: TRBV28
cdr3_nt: TGTGCCAGCAGTTTTCGGGACTCAAGGGACATTCAGTACTTC
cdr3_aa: CASSFRDSRDIQYF

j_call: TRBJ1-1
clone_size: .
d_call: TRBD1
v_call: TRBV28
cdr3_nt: TGTGCCAGCGAGAGGGGGCCGAACACTGAAGCTTTCTTT
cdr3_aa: CASERGPNTEAFF

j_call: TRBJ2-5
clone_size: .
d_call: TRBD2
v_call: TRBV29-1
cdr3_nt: TGCAGCGTTGCTAGCGGCCAAGAGACCCAGTACTTC
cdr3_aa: CSVASGQETQYF